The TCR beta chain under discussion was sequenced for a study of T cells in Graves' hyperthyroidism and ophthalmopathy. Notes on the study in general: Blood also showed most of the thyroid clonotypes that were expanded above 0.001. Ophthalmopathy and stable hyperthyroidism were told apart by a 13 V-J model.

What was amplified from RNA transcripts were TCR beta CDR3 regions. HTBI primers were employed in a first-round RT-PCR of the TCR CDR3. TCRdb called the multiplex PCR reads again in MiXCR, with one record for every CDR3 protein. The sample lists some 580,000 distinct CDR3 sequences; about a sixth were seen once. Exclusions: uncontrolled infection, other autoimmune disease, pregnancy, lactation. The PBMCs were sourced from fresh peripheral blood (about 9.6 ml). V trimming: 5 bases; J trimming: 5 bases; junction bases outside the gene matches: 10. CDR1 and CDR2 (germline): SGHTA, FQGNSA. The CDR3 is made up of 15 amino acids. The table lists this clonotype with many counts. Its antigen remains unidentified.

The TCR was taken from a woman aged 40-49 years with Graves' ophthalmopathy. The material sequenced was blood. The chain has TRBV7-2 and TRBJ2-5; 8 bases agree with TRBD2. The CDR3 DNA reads TGTGCCAGCAGCGACGGGACTAGGGTTGGGGAGACCCAGTACTTC. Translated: CASSDGTRVGETQYF.